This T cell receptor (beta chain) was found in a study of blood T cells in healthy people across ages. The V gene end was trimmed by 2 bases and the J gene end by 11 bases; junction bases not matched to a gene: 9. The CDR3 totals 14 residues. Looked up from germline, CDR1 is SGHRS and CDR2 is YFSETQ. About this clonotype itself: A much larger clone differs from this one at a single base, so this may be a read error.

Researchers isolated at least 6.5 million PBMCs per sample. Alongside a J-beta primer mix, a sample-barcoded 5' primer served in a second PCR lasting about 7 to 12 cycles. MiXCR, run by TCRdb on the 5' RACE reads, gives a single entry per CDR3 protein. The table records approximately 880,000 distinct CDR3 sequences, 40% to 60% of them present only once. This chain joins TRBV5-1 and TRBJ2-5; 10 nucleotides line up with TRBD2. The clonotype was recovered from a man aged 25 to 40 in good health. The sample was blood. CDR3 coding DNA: TGCGCCAGCAGCTTTACTAGCGGGAATAATGAGCAGTACTTC. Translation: CASSFTSGNNEQYF.